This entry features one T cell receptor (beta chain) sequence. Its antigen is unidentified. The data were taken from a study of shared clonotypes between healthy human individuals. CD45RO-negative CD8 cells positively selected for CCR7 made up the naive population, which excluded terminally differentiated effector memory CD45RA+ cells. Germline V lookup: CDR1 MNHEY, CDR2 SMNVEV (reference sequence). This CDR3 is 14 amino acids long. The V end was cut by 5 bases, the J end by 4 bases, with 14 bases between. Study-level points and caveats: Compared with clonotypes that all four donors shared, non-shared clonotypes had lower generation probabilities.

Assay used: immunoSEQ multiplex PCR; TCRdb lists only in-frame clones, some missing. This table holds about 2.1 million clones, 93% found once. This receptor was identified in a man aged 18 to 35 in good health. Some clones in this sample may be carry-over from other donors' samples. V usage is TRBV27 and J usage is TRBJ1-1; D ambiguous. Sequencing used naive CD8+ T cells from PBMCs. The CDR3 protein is CASSPRLGGTEAFF. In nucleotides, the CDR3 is TGTGCCAGCAGTCCCAGACTCGGTGGCACTGAAGCTTTCTTT.